The 3 T cell receptor beta chains below were found in one sample sequenced in a study of blood T cell repertoires in COVID-19. The method was immunoSEQ multiplex PCR; TCRdb's version includes in-frame clones alone and lacks a portion of them. Of about 46,000 clones listed, about 90% were seen once; the top ten hold approximately 11%. Sequencing was carried out using peripheral blood. The receptors come from a human donor with active COVID-19. The donor label of this sample is uncertain.

The V gene is TRBV10-3, the J gene TRBJ1-5, with D possibly TRBD1 on 6 matching bases. This CDR3 has 13 amino acids. The ends were cut back, 10 bases at V and 4 bases at J, with 14 bases in the middle. CDR1 and CDR2 from the germline V gene are ENHRY and SYGVKD. The chain's CDR3 is CATSPGVNQPQHF. The CDR3 DNA sequence: TGTGCCACAAGTCCAGGGGTGAATCAGCCCCAGCATTTT.

This clone was picked up one time. The V gene is TRBV5-1, the J gene TRBJ2-3; 7 bases line up with TRBD1. CDR3 length equals 15 residues. The germline CDR1 and CDR2 sequences are SGHRS and YFSETQ. The V and J ends lost 2 bases and 0 bases, in that order; junction bases with no gene match: 3. CDR3 residues: CASSLQGYSTDTQYF. In DNA form, the CDR3 reads TGCGCCAGCAGCTTACAGGGGTATAGCACAGATACGCAGTATTTT.

V is TRBV7-8 and J is TRBJ2-7, with a tentative D call TRBD1 (5 bases). V dropped 5 bases and J dropped 7 bases, with 12 bases sitting between them. Germline V gives CDR1 SGHVS, CDR2 FQNEAQ. The CDR3 runs 12 residues. The CDR3 DNA sequence: TGTGCCAGCAGCCCTTCCAGGGCAGAGCAGTACTTC. This encodes CASSPSRAEQYF.